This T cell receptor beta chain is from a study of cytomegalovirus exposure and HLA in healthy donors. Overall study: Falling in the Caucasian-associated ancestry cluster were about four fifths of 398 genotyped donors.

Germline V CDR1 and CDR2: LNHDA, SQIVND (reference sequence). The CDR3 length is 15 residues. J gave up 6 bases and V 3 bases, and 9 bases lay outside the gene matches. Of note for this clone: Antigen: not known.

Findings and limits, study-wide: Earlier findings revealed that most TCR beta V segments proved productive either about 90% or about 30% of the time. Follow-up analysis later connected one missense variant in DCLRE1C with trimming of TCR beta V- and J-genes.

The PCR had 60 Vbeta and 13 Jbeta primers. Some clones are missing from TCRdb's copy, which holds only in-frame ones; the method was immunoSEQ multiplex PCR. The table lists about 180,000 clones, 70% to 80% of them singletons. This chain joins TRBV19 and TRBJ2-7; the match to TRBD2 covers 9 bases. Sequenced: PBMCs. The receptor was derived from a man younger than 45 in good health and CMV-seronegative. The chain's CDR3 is CASSMLAGVPGEQYF. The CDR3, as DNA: TGTGCCAGTAGTATGTTAGCGGGAGTTCCCGGCGAGCAGTACTTC.